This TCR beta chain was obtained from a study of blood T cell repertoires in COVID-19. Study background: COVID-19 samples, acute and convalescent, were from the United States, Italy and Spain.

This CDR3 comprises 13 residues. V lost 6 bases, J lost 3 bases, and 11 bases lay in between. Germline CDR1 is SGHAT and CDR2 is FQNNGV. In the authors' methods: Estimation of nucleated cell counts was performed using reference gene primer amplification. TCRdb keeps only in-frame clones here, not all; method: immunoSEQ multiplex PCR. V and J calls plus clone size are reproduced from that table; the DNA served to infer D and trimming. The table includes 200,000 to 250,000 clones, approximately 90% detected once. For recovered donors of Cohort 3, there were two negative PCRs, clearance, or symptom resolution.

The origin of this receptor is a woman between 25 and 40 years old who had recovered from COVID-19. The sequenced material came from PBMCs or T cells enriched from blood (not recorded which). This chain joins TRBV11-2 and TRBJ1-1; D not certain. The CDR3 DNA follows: TGTGCCAGCAGGACATCCTGGGACACTGAAGCTTTCTTT. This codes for CASRTSWDTEAFF.